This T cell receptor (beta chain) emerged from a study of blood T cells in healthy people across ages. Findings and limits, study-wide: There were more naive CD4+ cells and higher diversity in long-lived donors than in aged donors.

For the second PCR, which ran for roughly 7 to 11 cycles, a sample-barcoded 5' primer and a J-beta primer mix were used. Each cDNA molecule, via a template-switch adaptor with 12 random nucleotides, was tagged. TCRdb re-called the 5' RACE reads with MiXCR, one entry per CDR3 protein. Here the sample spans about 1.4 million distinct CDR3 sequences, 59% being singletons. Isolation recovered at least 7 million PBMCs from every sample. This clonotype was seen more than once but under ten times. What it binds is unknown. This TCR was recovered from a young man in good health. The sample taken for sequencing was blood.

As DNA, the CDR3 is TGTGCCAGCAGACCCAGAGGAGTAGCCCGACAAGAGACCCAGTACTTC. It specifies CASRPRGVARQETQYF. J is TRBJ2-5 and V is TRBV2; D is undetermined. This CDR3 is built from 16 residues. Germline assignment: CDR1 SNHLY and CDR2 FYNNEI. Trimming cost V 6 bases and J 2 bases, with 19 bases left between them.